Listed here are 5 T cell receptor beta chains from one sample, sequenced in a study of identical twins (TCRdb year 2016). The library was produced with 5' RACE. Sequenced on an Illumina HiSeq 2000. Clones were called with MiXCR by TCRdb after fastp trimmed the public reads at Q25, and only in-frame beta chains were retained. Rows are combined by CDR3 protein, so each entry shows the most common genes and DNA. In this sample the table shows around 690,000 distinct CDR3 sequences, over 20% of which occur a single time. Of the sample, approximately 4.3% is held by the ten largest clones. The sample was also linked to a second study, of T cells expressing NK-cell markers.

The sample consisted of PBMCs. The receptor set was obtained from a woman aged 18 to 35 in good health.

The V call is TRBV11-2, the J call TRBJ2-1; TRBD1 aligns across 7 bases. In germline, CDR1 is SGHAT, CDR2 FQNNGV. V shed 1 base and J 12 bases; nucleotides not matched to a gene: 9. The CDR3 is 14 residues long. The CDR3 region is CASSLVIDGTAQFF. The CDR3 region has the DNA TGTGCCAGCAGCTTAGTTATTGATGGGACAGCGCAGTTCTTC.

The chain carries TRBV7-2 and TRBJ2-5; 8 bases line up with TRBD2. This CDR3 is 16 amino acids long. Losses at the gene ends were 5 bases for V and 4 bases for J; bases not matched to a gene: 12. CDR1 and CDR2 (germline): SGHTA, FQGNSA. CDR3 protein: CASSQGGLVFGETQYF. The CDR3 DNA follows: TGTGCCAGCAGCCAAGGGGGACTAGTTTTTGGAGAGACCCAGTACTTC.

The J gene is TRBJ2-7, the V gene TRBV5-1; TRBD2 is a possible D gene (6 bases). The ends were cut back, 5 bases at V and 5 bases at J, with 17 bases in the middle. In germline, CDR1 is SGHRS, CDR2 YFSETQ. CDR3 size: 14 residues. Written as DNA, the CDR3 is TGCGCCAGCAGTTCATGGGGAAGGAGGGACGAGCAGTACTTC. Translation: CASSSWGRRDEQYF.

This clonotype occurred many times. V usage is TRBV20-1 and J usage is TRBJ2-2, with TRBD2 identical over 7 bases. This CDR3 is built from 13 residues. The germline CDR1 and CDR2 sequences are DFQATT and SNEGSKA (reference sequence). V was pared by 3 bases and J by 6 bases, with 4 bases of the junction left unmatched. CDR3 bases: TGCAGTGCTAGTGGACTAGTTGCCGGGGAGCTGTTTTTT. Translated: CSASGLVAGELFF.

This clonotype was detected ten times or more. This chain joins TRBV9 and TRBJ1-1; D remains ambiguous. With 0 bases removed from V and 10 bases from J, the gap between germline ends came to 16 bases. The CDR3 has 14 residues. Germline V CDR1 and CDR2: SGDLS, YYNGEE. The CDR3 spells CASSVGPMQMTAFF. Written as DNA, the CDR3 is TGTGCCAGCAGCGTAGGACCCATGCAAATGACAGCTTTCTTT.